This is a list of T cell receptor beta chains from one sample in a study of cytomegalovirus exposure and HLA in healthy donors. This table comes from immunoSEQ multiplex PCR, and its TCRdb copy is limited to in-frame clones, with some not included. The sample consists of more than 200,000 clones, 90% of them appearing once. Sequencing used PBMCs. These receptors were obtained from a woman in her 30s in good health and CMV-seronegative. Each CDR3 is given with its conserved first and last residue. The order of the fields is J gene, clone size, V gene, D gene, CDR3 protein, CDR3 DNA. The D gene is left open where the match is weak. The size of a clone is reported for some rows only, either as once, few or many, or as a class for expanded clones.

TRBJ2-3	NA	TRBV7-9	NA	CASSPTDPGSTDTQYF	TGTGCCTCATCGCCAACCGATCCCGGCAGCACAGATACGCAGTATTTT
TRBJ2-1	once	TRBV11-3	TRBD1	CASSGQGFEQFF	TGTGCCAGCAGCGGACAGGGGTTTGAGCAGTTCTTC
TRBJ2-7	NA	TRBV4-1	NA	CASSQVDNSYEQYF	TGCGCCAGCAGCCAAGTGGACAACTCCTACGAGCAGTACTTC
TRBJ2-4	NA	TRBV27	NA	CASSLTGTPVHIQYF	TGTGCCAGCAGTTTAACCGGGACACCGGTACACATTCAGTACTTC
TRBJ1-3	NA	TRBV28	NA	CASRAVGSGNTIYF	TGTGCCAGCAGGGCCGTTGGCTCTGGAAACACCATATATTTT
TRBJ2-5	NA	TRBV9	TRBD2	CASSVGLAGGPGKTQYF	TGTGCCAGCAGCGTAGGGCTAGCGGGAGGGCCCGGAAAGACCCAGTACTTC
TRBJ2-1	NA	TRBV11-3	NA	CASSLESEQFF	TGTGCCAGCAGCTTAGAGTCTGAGCAGTTCTTC
TRBJ2-1	NA	TRBV7-3	NA	CARNNEQFF	TGTGCCAGGAACAATGAGCAGTTCTTC
TRBJ2-1	few	TRBV11-3	TRBD1	CASSLEGQVGNEQFF	TGTGCCAGCAGCTTAGAGGGACAGGTCGGGAATGAGCAGTTCTTC
TRBJ2-1	NA	TRBV2	NA	CASSTARRVYNEQFF	TGTGCCAGCAGTACGGCTAGGAGAGTCTACAATGAGCAGTTCTTC
TRBJ2-1	NA	TRBV29-1	NA	CSVEGRLTNEQFF	TGCAGCGTTGAAGGTCGGCTTACCAATGAGCAGTTCTTC
TRBJ2-3	NA	TRBV2	NA	CASRRMAGSDTQYF	TGTGCCAGCAGACGGATGGCAGGGTCAGATACGCAGTATTTT
TRBJ2-7	NA	TRBV6-5	TRBD2	CASSYGREYYEQYF	TGTGCCAGCAGTTACGGGCGGGAGTATTACGAGCAGTACTTC